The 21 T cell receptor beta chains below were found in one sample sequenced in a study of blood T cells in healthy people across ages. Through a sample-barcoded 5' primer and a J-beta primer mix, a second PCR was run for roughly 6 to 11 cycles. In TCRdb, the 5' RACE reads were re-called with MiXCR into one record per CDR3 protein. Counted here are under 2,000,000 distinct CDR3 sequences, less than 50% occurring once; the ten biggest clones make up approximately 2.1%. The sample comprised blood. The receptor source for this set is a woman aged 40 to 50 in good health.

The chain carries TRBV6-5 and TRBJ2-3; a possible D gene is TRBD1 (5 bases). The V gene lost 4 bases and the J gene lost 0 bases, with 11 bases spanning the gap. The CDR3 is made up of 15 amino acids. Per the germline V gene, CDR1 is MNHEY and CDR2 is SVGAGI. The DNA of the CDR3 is TGTGCCAGCAGTTTTTCAGGGAAGAGCACAGATACGCAGTATTTT. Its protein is CASSFSGKSTDTQYF.

CDR3 protein: CASSYPGGATDTQYF. The CDR3, as DNA: TGTGCCAGCAGTTACCCCGGGGGGGCGACAGATACGCAGTATTTT. This rearrangement joins TRBV27 to TRBJ2-3, with 8 bases matching TRBD2. The V gene end was trimmed by 4 bases and the J gene end by 3 bases; junction bases not matched to a gene: 6. Germline V gene sequence: CDR1 MNHEY, CDR2 SMNVEV (reference sequence). This CDR3 contains 15 residues.

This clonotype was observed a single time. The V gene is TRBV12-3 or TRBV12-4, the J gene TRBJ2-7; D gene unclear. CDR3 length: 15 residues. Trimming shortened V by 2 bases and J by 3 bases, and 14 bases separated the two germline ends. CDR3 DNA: TGTGCCAGCAGTTTAAATAGGGAACTATTCTACGAGCAGTACTTC. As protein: CASSLNRELFYEQYF.

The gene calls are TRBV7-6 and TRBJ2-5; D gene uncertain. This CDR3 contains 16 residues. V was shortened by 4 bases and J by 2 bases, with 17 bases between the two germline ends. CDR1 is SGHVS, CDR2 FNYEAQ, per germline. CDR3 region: CASSSPATLPQETQYF. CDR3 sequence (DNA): TGTGCCAGCAGCTCACCAGCGACCCTTCCACAAGAGACCCAGTACTTC.

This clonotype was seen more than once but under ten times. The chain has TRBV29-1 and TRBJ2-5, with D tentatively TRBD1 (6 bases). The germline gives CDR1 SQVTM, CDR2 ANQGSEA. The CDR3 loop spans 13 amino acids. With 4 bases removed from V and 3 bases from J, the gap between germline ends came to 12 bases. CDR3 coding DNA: TGCAGCGTTGTAGGGGGTACAGAAGAGACCCAGTACTTC. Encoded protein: CSVVGGTEETQYF.

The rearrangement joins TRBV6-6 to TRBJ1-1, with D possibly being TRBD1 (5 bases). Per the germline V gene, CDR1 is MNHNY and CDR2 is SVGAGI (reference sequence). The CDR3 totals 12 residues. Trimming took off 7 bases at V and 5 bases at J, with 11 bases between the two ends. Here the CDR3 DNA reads TGTGCCAGCAAAGACAGCGATACTGAAGCTTTCTTT. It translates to CASKDSDTEAFF.

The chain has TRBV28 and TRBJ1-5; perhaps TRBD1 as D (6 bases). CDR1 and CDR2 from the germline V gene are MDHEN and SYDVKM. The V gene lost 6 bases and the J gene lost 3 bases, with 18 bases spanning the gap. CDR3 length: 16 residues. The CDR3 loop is CASRVTGSAINQPQHF. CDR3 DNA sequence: TGTGCCAGCAGAGTAACAGGGTCGGCAATCAATCAGCCCCAGCATTTT.

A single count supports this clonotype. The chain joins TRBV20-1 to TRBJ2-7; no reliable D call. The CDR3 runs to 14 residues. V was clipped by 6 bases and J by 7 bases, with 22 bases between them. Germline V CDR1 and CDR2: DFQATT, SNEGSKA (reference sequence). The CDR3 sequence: CSAKDRINVGEQYF. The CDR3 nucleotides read TGCAGTGCAAAAGACCGTATTAATGTAGGTGAGCAGTACTTC.

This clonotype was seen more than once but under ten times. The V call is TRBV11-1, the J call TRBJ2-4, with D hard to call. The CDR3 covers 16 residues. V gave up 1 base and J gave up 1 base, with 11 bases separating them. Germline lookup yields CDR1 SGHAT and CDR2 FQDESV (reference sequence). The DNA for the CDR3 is TGTGCCAGCAGCTTAGGCCGCCGGCAGGCCAAAAACATTCAGTACTTC. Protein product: CASSLGRRQAKNIQYF. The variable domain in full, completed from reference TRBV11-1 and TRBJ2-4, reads EAEVAQSPRYKITEKSQAVAFWCDPISGHATLYWYRQILGQGPELLVQFQDESVVDDSQLPKDRFSAERLKGVDSTLKIQPAELGDSAMYLCASSLGRRQAKNIQYFGAGTRLSVL.

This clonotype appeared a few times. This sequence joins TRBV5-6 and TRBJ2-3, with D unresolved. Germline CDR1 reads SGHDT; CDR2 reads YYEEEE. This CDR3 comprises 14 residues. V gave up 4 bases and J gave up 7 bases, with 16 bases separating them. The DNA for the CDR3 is TGTGCCAGCAGCGTTGTCAGTTCCGTCAATACGCAGTATTTT. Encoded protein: CASSVVSSVNTQYF.

DNA for the CDR3: TGCAGTGCTAGCCCAACTAGCGGGGGAAAGACCCAGTACTTC. Its protein product is CSASPTSGGKTQYF. The V gene is TRBV20-1, the J gene TRBJ2-5; 11 nucleotides line up with TRBD2. Per germline, CDR1 DFQATT and CDR2 SNEGSKA (reference sequence). Losses at the gene ends were 3 bases for V and 6 bases for J; bases not matched to a gene: 6. The CDR3 covers 14 residues.

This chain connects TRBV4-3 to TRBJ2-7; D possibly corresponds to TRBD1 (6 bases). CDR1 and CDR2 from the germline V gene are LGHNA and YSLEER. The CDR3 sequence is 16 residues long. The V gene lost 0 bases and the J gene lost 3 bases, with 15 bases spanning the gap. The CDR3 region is CASSQDPQGSDYEQYF. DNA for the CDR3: TGCGCCAGCAGCCAAGATCCCCAGGGGTCGGACTACGAGCAGTACTTC.

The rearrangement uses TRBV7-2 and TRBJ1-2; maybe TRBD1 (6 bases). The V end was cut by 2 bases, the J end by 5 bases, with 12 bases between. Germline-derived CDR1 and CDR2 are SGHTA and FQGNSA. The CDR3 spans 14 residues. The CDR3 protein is CASSLNRVGYGYTF. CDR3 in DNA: TGTGCCAGCAGCTTAAACAGGGTGGGGTATGGCTACACCTTC.

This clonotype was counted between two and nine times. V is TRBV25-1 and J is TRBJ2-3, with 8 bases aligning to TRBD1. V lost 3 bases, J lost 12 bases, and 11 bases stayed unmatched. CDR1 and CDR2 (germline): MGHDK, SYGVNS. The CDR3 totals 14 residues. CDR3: CASSDLGATGAQYF. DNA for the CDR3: TGTGCCAGCAGTGACCTAGGGGCGACAGGGGCCCAGTATTTT.

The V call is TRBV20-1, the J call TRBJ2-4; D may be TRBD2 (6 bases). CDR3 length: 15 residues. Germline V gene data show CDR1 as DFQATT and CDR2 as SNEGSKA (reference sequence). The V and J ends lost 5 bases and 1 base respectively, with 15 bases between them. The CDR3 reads CSALDSGVAKNIQYF. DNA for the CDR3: TGCAGTGCTCTTGACTCGGGAGTTGCCAAAAACATTCAGTACTTC.

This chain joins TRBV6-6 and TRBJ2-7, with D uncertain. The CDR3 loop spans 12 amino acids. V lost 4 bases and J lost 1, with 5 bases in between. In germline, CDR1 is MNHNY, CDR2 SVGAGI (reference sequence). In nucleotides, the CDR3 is TGTGCCAGCAGTTGGCGTTCCTACGAGCAGTACTTC. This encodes CASSWRSYEQYF.

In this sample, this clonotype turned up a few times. This chain's CDR3 is CSARDRDNEQYF. In DNA form, the CDR3 reads TGCAGTGCAAGGGACAGGGACAACGAGCAGTACTTC. The rearrangement uses TRBV20-1 and TRBJ2-7, with TRBD1 identical over 9 bases. The CDR3 consists of 12 residues. Trimming at V came to 6 bases and at J to 5 bases, leaving 5 bases not matched to a gene. CDR1 and CDR2 from the germline V gene are DFQATT and SNEGSKA (reference sequence).

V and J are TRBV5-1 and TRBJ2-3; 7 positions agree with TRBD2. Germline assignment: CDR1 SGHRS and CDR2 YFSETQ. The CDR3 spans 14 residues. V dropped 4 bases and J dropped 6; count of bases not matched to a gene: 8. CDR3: CASSQGTTRDTQYF. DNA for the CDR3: TGCGCCAGCAGCCAAGGGACTACGAGGGATACGCAGTATTTT.

The CDR3 spells CASSIRGSRDEQFF. DNA for the CDR3: TGTGCCAGCAGTATCCGGGGTAGTCGGGATGAGCAGTTCTTC. This chain uses TRBV6-2 or TRBV6-3 with TRBJ2-1; tentative D call: TRBD2 (5 bases). Germline CDR1 reads MNHEY; CDR2 reads SVGEGT. The CDR3 covers 14 residues. The V and J ends lost 5 bases and 8 bases respectively, with 16 bases between them.

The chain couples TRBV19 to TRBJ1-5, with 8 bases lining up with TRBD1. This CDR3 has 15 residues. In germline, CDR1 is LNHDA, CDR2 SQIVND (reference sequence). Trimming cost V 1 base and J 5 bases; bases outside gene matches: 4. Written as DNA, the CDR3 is TGTGCCAGTAGTATAGTAACAGGGGGGGATCAGCCCCAGCATTTT. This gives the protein CASSIVTGGDQPQHF.

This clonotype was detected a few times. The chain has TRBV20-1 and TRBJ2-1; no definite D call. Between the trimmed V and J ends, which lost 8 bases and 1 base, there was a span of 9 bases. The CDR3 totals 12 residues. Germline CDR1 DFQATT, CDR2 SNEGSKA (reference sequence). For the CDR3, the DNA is TGCAGTAGCCGATTGTCCTACAATGAGCAGTTCTTC. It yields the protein CSSRLSYNEQFF.